The rows below give T cell receptor beta chains drawn from one sample of a study of blood T cells in healthy people across ages. TCRdb used MiXCR to reprocess the 5' RACE reads, holding one entry per CDR3 protein. The sample contains 1.5 million to 2 million distinct CDR3 sequences, about 28% of which appear only once. The specimen was blood. Every receptor here comes from a woman aged 25 to 39 in good health. The CDR3 runs from the conserved cysteine through the conserved F or W. The D gene is left open where the match is weak. Clone size, where shown, is once, few, many, or a class for clones that have expanded.

clone_size	v_call	j_call	d_call	cdr3_nt	cdr3_aa
few	TRBV7-2	TRBJ2-3	TRBD2	TGTGCCAGCAGCCCAGGATTTGGGGGAGGGACAGATACGCAGTATTTT	CASSPGFGGGTDTQYF
few	TRBV10-2	TRBJ1-6	.	TGCGCCAGCTACAGCTCCTATAATTCACCCCTCCACTTT	CASYSSYNSPLHF
.	TRBV20-1	TRBJ2-3	.	TGCAGTGCTAGAGGCATAGGGTCTGTATTAACAGATACGCAGTATTTT	CSARGIGSVLTDTQYF
.	TRBV29-1	TRBJ1-2	.	TGCAGCGTTGAGTCCGGGTTGGGGTATGGCTACACCTTC	CSVESGLGYGYTF
.	TRBV20-1	TRBJ2-1	.	TGCAGTGCTAGGGATGTTGAGCAGTTCTTC	CSARDVEQFF
.	TRBV25-1	TRBJ1-1	TRBD1	TGTGCCAGCAGTCCCTGGACAGGGTACACTGAAGCTTTCTTT	CASSPWTGYTEAFF
.	TRBV27	TRBJ1-6	.	TGTGCCAGCAGTTTACAGCTGAATAATTCACCCCTCCACTTT	CASSLQLNNSPLHF
.	TRBV29-1	TRBJ2-1	TRBD2	TGCAGCGTTGTTTCAACTAGCGAAAACAATGAGCAGTTCTTC	CSVVSTSENNEQFF
once	TRBV5-1	TRBJ1-2	.	TGCGCCAGCAGCCCGAAGGACTATGGCTACACCTTC	CASSPKDYGYTF
.	TRBV11-1	TRBJ2-1	TRBD2	TGTGCCAGCAGCCTCCAACAGCGGGGGCTCTACAATGAGCAGTTCTTC	CASSLQQRGLYNEQFF
many	TRBV7-2	TRBJ2-4	.	TGTGCCAGCACCAGAGGGGGGGTCGACATTCAGTACTTC	CASTRGGVDIQYF
few	TRBV12-3/TRBV12-4	TRBJ2-7	.	TGTGCCAGCAGCTGGGACCCCGGGATAAACGAGCAGTACTTC	CASSWDPGINEQYF
few	TRBV20-1	TRBJ2-1	.	TGCAGTGCTAGAGATCCGTTGCGGACCCGCTCCTACAATGAGCAGTTCTTC	CSARDPLRTRSYNEQFF
.	TRBV20-1	TRBJ2-5	.	TGCAGTGCTAGAGATGGGGCAGGGGGGGAGGAGACCCAGTACTTC	CSARDGAGGEETQYF
many	TRBV5-1	TRBJ2-3	.	TGCGCCAGCAGCTTGAGGTATGGGGACACAGATACGCAGTATTTT	CASSLRYGDTDTQYF
.	TRBV6-6	TRBJ2-1	.	TGTGCCAGCACCATCGGGGTTTCGAACCTCTACGAGCAGTTCTTC	CASTIGVSNLYEQFF
.	TRBV20-1	TRBJ1-6	.	TGCAGTGCTCAAGGAGGACTGAGCTCCTATAATTCACCCCTCCACTTT	CSAQGGLSSYNSPLHF
few	TRBV7-2	TRBJ1-2	.	TGTGCCAGCAGGTCATCGGGTGGGGCTGGCTACACCTTC	CASRSSGGAGYTF
.	TRBV5-1	TRBJ1-5	.	TGCGCCAGCAGCTTGGAAGCTTCTGGGCCCCAGCATTTT	CASSLEASGPQHF
.	TRBV19	TRBJ2-7	.	TGTGCCAGTAGTGCGGCCGGGACAGGTCTTAGCGGGAGAAGGAACGAGCAGTACTTC	CASSAAGTGLSGRRNEQYF
many	TRBV7-2	TRBJ2-7	.	TGTGCCAGCAGCTTAGACTCTGACTGGGGAAGCTCCTACGAGCAGTACTTC	CASSLDSDWGSSYEQYF
.	TRBV7-9	TRBJ2-7	TRBD2	TGTGCCAGCAGCTTAGGGGAACTAGCGAGGGGCTACGAGCAGTACTTC	CASSLGELARGYEQYF
many	TRBV7-6	TRBJ2-7	TRBD2	TGTGCCAGCAGCTCGATAGCGGGAGGTTACGAGCAGTACTTC	CASSSIAGGYEQYF
many	TRBV7-9	TRBJ2-7	.	TGTGCCAGCATGACGGCTGGAGCCTACGAGCAGTACTTC	CASMTAGAYEQYF
.	TRBV5-4	TRBJ2-3	TRBD2	TGTGCCAGCAGCCCTGGTCCAGCGGGAGGCGGCACAGATACGCAGTATTTT	CASSPGPAGGGTDTQYF
.	TRBV7-9	TRBJ1-2	.	TGTGCCAGCAGCTCTACTAGGGGAGCTAACTATGGCTACACCTTC	CASSSTRGANYGYTF
.	TRBV30	TRBJ2-7	.	TGTGCCTGGAGTGTCATCAGGGAGGCAGAGCAGTACTTC	CAWSVIREAEQYF
.	TRBV5-1	TRBJ2-3	TRBD2	TGCGCCAGCAGCTTCCGGCGGGAGCAAGATACGCAGTATTTT	CASSFRREQDTQYF
.	TRBV10-3	TRBJ2-2	.	TGTGCCATCAGTGAGTCGCGGAATTCGGGGACTCGCTCAAACACCGGGGAGCTGTTTTTT	CAISESRNSGTRSNTGELFF
.	TRBV7-9	TRBJ1-2	.	TGTGCCAGCAGCTGGGGGACCGACTATGGCTACACCTTC	CASSWGTDYGYTF
many	TRBV7-9	TRBJ2-3	TRBD1	TGTGCCAGCAGCCAGACAGGGGGTAGCACAGATACGCAGTATTTT	CASSQTGGSTDTQYF